This paragraph covers one TCR beta chain sequence. As yet, its antigen is unknown. This sample was taken from a study of human thymus T cells. Study-wide results and limits: The related literature has documented a marked overlap of thymic repertoires among unrelated individuals. Thymic as well as blood repertoires seemed to favor certain V and J genes unevenly.

The germline V gene has CDR1 SGDLS and CDR2 YYNGEE. The ends lost 3 bases at V and 0 bases at J; junction bases unmatched: 9. The length of the CDR3 is 17 residues. Produced via immunoSEQ multiplex PCR; TCRdb's table is partial and in-frame only. The sample records about 78,000 clones, roughly 96% being singletons. The thymus was resected at corrective cardiac surgery. Having corrective surgery for congenital heart defects, healthy Finnish infants were the ones who donated. This TCR derives from a boy under three years old with a congenital heart defect but otherwise immunologically healthy. V and J are TRBV9 and TRBJ2-1; 7 bases line up with TRBD2. Material for sequencing was thymus tissue. The CDR3 sequence is CASSAHSGPRSYNEQFF. Written as DNA, the CDR3 is TGTGCCAGCAGCGCCCATAGCGGGCCTCGCTCCTACAATGAGCAGTTCTTC.